Below are 9 T cell receptor beta chains sequenced from a single sample in a study of cytomegalovirus exposure and HLA in healthy donors. Sequencing was performed with immunoSEQ multiplex PCR; in TCRdb, only in-frame clones are kept and a portion is missing. The data hold about 120,000 clones, with approximately 87% observed a single time. Sequenced input: PBMCs. The origin of the receptors is a woman in her 30s in good health and CMV-seropositive.

This chain connects TRBV7-2 to TRBJ2-7, with 8 bases identical to TRBD2. V shed 5 bases and J 2 bases; nucleotides not matched to a gene: 5. This CDR3 has 14 residues. Germline V CDR1 and CDR2: SGHTA, FQGNSA. The chain's CDR3 is CASSLPGGPYEQYF. DNA of the CDR3: TGTGCCAGCAGCCTCCCGGGGGGGCCCTACGAGCAGTACTTC.

This chain links TRBV7-2 with TRBJ1-4; perhaps TRBD1 as D (5 bases). The CDR3 consists of 15 residues. Germline CDR1 reads SGHTA; CDR2 reads FQGNSA. The V end lost 2 bases, the J end lost 8 bases, and 15 bases lay between the germline ends. CDR3 nucleotide sequence: TGTGCCAGCAGCTTATACGCAGGGCAAGGGGAAAAACTGTTTTTT. Its translation: CASSLYAGQGEKLFF.

The V gene is TRBV5-5, the J gene TRBJ1-6, with 7 bases fitting TRBD1. Looked up from germline, CDR1 is SGHKS and CDR2 is YYEKEE (reference sequence). The CDR3 totals 14 residues. The J segment lost 8 bases and the V segment lost 7 bases, leaving 9 bases of the junction unmatched. CDR3 DNA: TGTGCCAGCCAACAGGGGATGGGGTATTCACCCCTCCACTTT. It encodes CASQQGMGYSPLHF.

The V call is TRBV5-1, the J call TRBJ2-1, with 7 bases lining up with TRBD2. V gave up 7 bases and J gave up 5 bases; unmatched junction bases: 9. The CDR3 is 14 amino acids. Germline CDR1 SGHRS, CDR2 YFSETQ. CDR3 protein: CASAKERGDNEQFF. The CDR3 bases are TGCGCCAGCGCCAAGGAGCGGGGAGACAATGAGCAGTTCTTC. Full variable domain (rest looked up from reference TRBV5-1 and TRBJ2-1): KAGVTQTPRYLIKTRGQQVTLSCSPISGHRSVSWYQQTPGQGLQFLFEYFSETQRNKGNFPGRFSGRQFSNSRSEMNVSTLELGDSALYLCASAKERGDNEQFFGPGTRLTVL.

The chain is built from TRBV6-1 and TRBJ2-4, with 10 bases matching TRBD2. J gave up 8 bases and V 2 bases, and 15 bases lay outside the gene matches. Germline CDR1 MNHNS, CDR2 SASEGT. This CDR3 is built from 18 residues. This CDR3 reads CASSETSASGGLWDIQYF. The CDR3 bases are TGTGCCAGCAGTGAAACTTCCGCTAGCGGGGGCTTATGGGACATTCAGTACTTC.

J is TRBJ2-5 and V is TRBV5-4; possible D gene TRBD2, 5 bases. This CDR3 has 17 amino acids. V gave up 0 bases and J gave up 1 base, with 16 bases separating them. Germline V gene data show CDR1 as SGHNT and CDR2 as YYREEE (reference sequence). In DNA, the CDR3 is TGTGCCAGCAGCTTGGTTGGCTCACGAGGAGGCCAAGAGACCCAGTACTTC. This encodes CASSLVGSRGGQETQYF.

V is TRBV18 and J is TRBJ1-5; D is ambiguous. The CDR3 consists of 13 residues. Between the trimmed V and J ends, which lost 10 bases and 1 base, there was a span of 11 bases. Per the germline V gene, CDR1 is KGHSH and CDR2 is LQKENI. The CDR3 nucleotides are TGTGCCACCACAGCGGGGAGCAATCAGCCCCAGCATTTT. This codes for CATTAGSNQPQHF.

The CDR3 region is CASSVGSGRGYEQYF. The CDR3 coding sequence is TGTGCCAGCAGCGTAGGAAGCGGGAGGGGGTACGAGCAGTACTTC. The V and J genes are TRBV9 and TRBJ2-7; 10 bases are shared with TRBD2. Germline V gene data show CDR1 as SGDLS and CDR2 as YYNGEE. The ends lost 0 bases at V and 4 bases at J; junction bases unmatched: 4. The CDR3 is 15 amino acids.

The chain employs TRBV10-3 and TRBJ2-7; 10 bases map to TRBD2. Looked up from germline, CDR1 is ENHRY and CDR2 is SYGVKD. The CDR3 extends over 14 amino acids. J lost 2 bases, V lost 6 bases, and 4 bases had no gene match. In DNA, the CDR3 is TGTGCCATCAGCTTCAGCGGGAGGGCCTACGAGCAGTACTTC. Translating it yields CAISFSGRAYEQYF.